The 9 T cell receptor beta chains below all came from one sample that was sequenced in a study of PD-1 blockade in mismatch repair-deficient tumors. Produced via immunoSEQ multiplex PCR; TCRdb's table is partial and in-frame only. The sample contains about 84,000 clones, 81% of which appear only once. Material: peripheral blood, obtained 12 weeks after starting pembrolizumab. These receptors all stem from an adult with mismatch repair-deficient cancer.

The chain is built from TRBV27 and TRBJ1-1; no firm D call. CDR3 length: 14 amino acids. Germline V gene sequence: CDR1 MNHEY, CDR2 SMNVEV (reference sequence). V was cut by 0 bases and J by 1 base, with 6 bases left in between. The CDR3: CASSLSTANTEAFF. CDR3 bases: TGTGCCAGCAGTTTATCTACGGCGAACACTGAAGCTTTCTTT.

This chain connects TRBV7-2 to TRBJ2-5, with 10 bases matching TRBD2. Germline assignment: CDR1 SGHTA and CDR2 FQGNSA. V was clipped by 5 bases and J by 5 bases; unmatched bases: 2. The CDR3 is 13 residues long. Here the CDR3 reads CASSGSGRETQYF. The DNA for the CDR3 is TGTGCCAGCAGCGGTAGCGGGAGGGAGACCCAGTACTTC.

The rearrangement uses TRBV2 and TRBJ1-1; D uncertain. Germline lookup yields CDR1 SNHLY and CDR2 FYNNEI. The CDR3 consists of 13 residues. The germline V and J ends were trimmed by 6 bases and 1 base, with 9 bases remaining between them. This CDR3 is CASRLTENTEAFF. The CDR3 coding sequence is TGTGCCAGCAGGTTGACCGAGAACACTGAAGCTTTCTTT.

V gene TRBV29-1 combines with J gene TRBJ2-3, with 12 nucleotides matching TRBD2. V trimming: 3 bases; J trimming: 3 bases; junction bases outside the gene matches: 1. From germline, CDR1 is SQVTM and CDR2 ANQGSEA. The CDR3 consists of 14 residues. The CDR3, as DNA: TGCAGCGTTGATGGACTAGCGGGAACAGATACGCAGTATTTT. Translating it yields CSVDGLAGTDTQYF.

The count of this clone is one. The V gene is TRBV11-3, the J gene TRBJ2-3; 11 bases map to TRBD2. CDR1 is SGHNT, CDR2 YENEEA, per germline. V lost 4 bases and J lost 0; bases outside the gene matches: 3. The CDR3 has 16 residues. The DNA of the CDR3 is TGTGCCAGCAGCTCGGGGACTAGCGGTAGCACAGATACGCAGTATTTT. Translating it yields CASSSGTSGSTDTQYF.

V gene TRBV6-1 combines with J gene TRBJ2-1; D may correspond to TRBD1 or TRBD2 (5 bases each). CDR1 is MNHNS and CDR2 is SASEGT in the germline V gene. The CDR3 is made up of 15 amino acids. V dropped 3 bases and J dropped 5 bases, with 14 bases sitting between them. CDR3 nucleotide sequence: TGTGCCAGCAGTGAGGTCAGTCTGGGGGACAATGAGCAGTTCTTC. Protein sequence: CASSEVSLGDNEQFF.

This clone was detected once. The CDR3 nucleotides read TGTGCCAGCAGCTTAACCTCGGCTAGCAAAGAGACCCAGTACTTC. Protein sequence: CASSLTSASKETQYF. The chain combines TRBV7-3 with TRBJ2-5; D is perhaps TRBD2 (5 bases). V was shortened by 0 bases and J by 3 bases, with 11 bases between the two germline ends. This CDR3 has 15 amino acids. CDR1 SGHTA and CDR2 FQGTGA come from the germline V gene. Full variable domain (missing parts from reference TRBV7-3 and TRBJ2-5): GAGVSQTPSNKVTEKGKYVELRCDPISGHTALYWYRQSLGQGPEFLIYFQGTGAADDSGLPNDRFFAVRPEGSVSTLKIQRTERGDSAVYLCASSLTSASKETQYFGPGTRLLVL.

The chain joins TRBV10-3 to TRBJ1-4; D remains unclear. The CDR3 is 14 amino acids. The V end lost 2 bases, the J end lost 4 bases, and 8 bases lay between the germline ends. Germline CDR1 reads ENHRY; CDR2 reads SYGVKD. CDR3 sequence reads: CAISEGLGNEKLFF. In nucleotides, the CDR3 is TGTGCCATCAGTGAGGGGTTGGGTAATGAAAAACTGTTTTTT.

The gene calls are TRBV28 and TRBJ1-4; TRBD1 aligns across 9 bases. V was clipped by 4 bases and J by 6 bases; unmatched bases: 6. This CDR3 region has 15 residues. The germline CDR1 and CDR2 sequences are MDHEN and SYDVKM. This CDR3 is CASSSIDRGDEKLFF. Written as DNA, the CDR3 is TGTGCCAGCAGTTCCATAGACAGGGGGGATGAAAAACTGTTTTTT.